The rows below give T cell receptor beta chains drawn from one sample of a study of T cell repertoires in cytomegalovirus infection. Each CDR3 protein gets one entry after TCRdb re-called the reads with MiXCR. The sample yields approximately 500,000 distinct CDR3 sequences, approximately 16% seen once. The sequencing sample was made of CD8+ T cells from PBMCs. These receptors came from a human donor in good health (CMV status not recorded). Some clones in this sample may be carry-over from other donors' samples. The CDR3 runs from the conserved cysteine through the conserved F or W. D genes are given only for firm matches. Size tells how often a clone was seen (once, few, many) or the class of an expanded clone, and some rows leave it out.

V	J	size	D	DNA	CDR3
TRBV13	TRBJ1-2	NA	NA	TGTGCCAGCAGCTCCAGGGGAGGGGGCTATGGCTACACCTTC	CASSSRGGGYGYTF
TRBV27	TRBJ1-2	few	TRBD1	TGTGCCAGCAGTTTATCGGTAGGGGGCAACTATGGCTACACCTTC	CASSLSVGGNYGYTF
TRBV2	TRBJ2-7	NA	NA	TGTGCCAGCAGTGAAGCGCTTGAGGGACCCCTCAGCTACGAGCAGTACTTC	CASSEALEGPLSYEQYF
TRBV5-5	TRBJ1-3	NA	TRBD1	TGTGCCAGCAGCCCCCGGACAGGAGACTTCTCTGGAAACACCATATATTTT	CASSPRTGDFSGNTIYF
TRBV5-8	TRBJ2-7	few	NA	TGTGCCAGCAGCTCGGGTATTGGCGGATTTGGCTCCTACGAGCAGTACTTC	CASSSGIGGFGSYEQYF
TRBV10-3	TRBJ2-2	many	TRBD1	TGTGCCACCGGGACAGGGGCGACCGGGGAGCTGTTTTTT	CATGTGATGELFF
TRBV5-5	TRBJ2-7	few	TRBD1	TGTGCCAGCAGCCCCGACAGGGAATTCTACGAGCAGTACTTC	CASSPDREFYEQYF
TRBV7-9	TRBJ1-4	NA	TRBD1	TGTGCCAGCAGCCCCGGGACAGGGGGCTCGGTTAATGAAAAACTGTTTTTT	CASSPGTGGSVNEKLFF
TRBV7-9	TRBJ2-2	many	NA	TGTGCCAGCAGCACCAGAGGCGGGGAGCTGTTTTTT	CASSTRGGELFF
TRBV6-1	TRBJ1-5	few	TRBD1	TGTGCCAGCAGTGAAGCCGGGACAGGGTACGTGCCCCAGCATTTT	CASSEAGTGYVPQHF
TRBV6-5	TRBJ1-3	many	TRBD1	TGTGCCAGCAGTTACTCGATGACAGGGGGCGCGACTGGAAACACCATATATTTT	CASSYSMTGGATGNTIYF
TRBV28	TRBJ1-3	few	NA	TGTGCCAGCAGTTTCATGGTGCAGTTGTCCTCTGGAAACACCATATATTTT	CASSFMVQLSSGNTIYF
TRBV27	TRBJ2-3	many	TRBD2	TGTGCCAGCGGCGGGGGGGCCACAGATACGCAGTATTTT	CASGGGATDTQYF
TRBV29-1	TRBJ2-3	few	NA	TGCAGCGTTGTTATGGGGGGGGGCACTACGCAGTATTTT	CSVVMGGGTTQYF
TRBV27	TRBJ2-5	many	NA	TGTGCCAGCAGTCAATCCCGGCAGGGCCTTGTAGAGACCCAGTACTTC	CASSQSRQGLVETQYF
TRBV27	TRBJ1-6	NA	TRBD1	TGTGCCAGCACAGGGGGCTACTCCTATAATTCACCCCTCCACTTT	CASTGGYSYNSPLHF
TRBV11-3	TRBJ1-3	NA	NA	TGTGCCAGCAGCCTCAATGCGGGGAACACCATATATTTT	CASSLNAGNTIYF
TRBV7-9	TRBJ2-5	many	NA	TGTGCCAGCAGCTTAATAGGGCCGACAGGAGGAGAGACCCAGTACTTC	CASSLIGPTGGETQYF
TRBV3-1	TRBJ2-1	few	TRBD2	TGTGCCAGCAGCCTTTTTGGGACTAGCGGGGAATCCTACAATGAGCAGTTCTTC	CASSLFGTSGESYNEQFF
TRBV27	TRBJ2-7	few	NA	TGTGCCAGCAGTTTAAACCCCCCAAGTGTAGGATACTACGAGCAGTACTTC	CASSLNPPSVGYYEQYF
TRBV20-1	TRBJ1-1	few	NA	TGCAGTGCTAGATTCCCTCCCGGGACCTCGAACACTGAAGCTTTCTTT	CSARFPPGTSNTEAFF
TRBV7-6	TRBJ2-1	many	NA	TGTGCCAGCAGCTTAGAGGTTCCGGGGCCAAGGGAGGATGAGCAGTTCTTC	CASSLEVPGPREDEQFF
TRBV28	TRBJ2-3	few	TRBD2	TGTGCCAGCAGTCCAACTAGGCTAGCGGGAGGAACAGATACGCAGTATTTT	CASSPTRLAGGTDTQYF
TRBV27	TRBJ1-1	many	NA	TGTGCCAGCAGTCCCGCAAGGAAGACAGTGAACACTGAAGCTTTCTTT	CASSPARKTVNTEAFF
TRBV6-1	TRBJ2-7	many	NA	TGTGCCAGCAGTGAGGGACGCAACGCTGCCTACGAGCAGTACTTC	CASSEGRNAAYEQYF
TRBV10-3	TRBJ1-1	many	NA	TGTGCCATCATGGTGGCCCGAGGGGACACTGAAGCTTTCTTT	CAIMVARGDTEAFF
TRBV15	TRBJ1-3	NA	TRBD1	TGTGCCACCAGCAGAGATAGGGGGCAAAGCAACACCATATATTTT	CATSRDRGQSNTIYF
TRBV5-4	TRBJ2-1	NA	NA	TGTGCCAGCAGCTTGGATCTAGCAGGGGAGGATGAGCAGTTCTTC	CASSLDLAGEDEQFF
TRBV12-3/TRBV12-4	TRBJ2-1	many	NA	TGTGCCAGCAGCTTAGGGACGCGGGGTGAGCAGTTCTTC	CASSLGTRGEQFF
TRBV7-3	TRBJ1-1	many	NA	TGTGCCAGCAGCTCAGCGCCGGGACAAGAAGCTTTCTTT	CASSSAPGQEAFF
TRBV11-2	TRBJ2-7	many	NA	TGTGCCAGCAGCGCCAGAATATACGGAGGGGGATCCTACGAGCAGTACTTC	CASSARIYGGGSYEQYF
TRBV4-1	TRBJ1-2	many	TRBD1	TGCGCCAGCAGCCAAGGCCCGGGACAGGATGCCTATGGCTACACCTTC	CASSQGPGQDAYGYTF
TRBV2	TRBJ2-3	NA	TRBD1	TGTGCCAGTAGAGGGACAGCGAGCACAGATACGCAGTATTTT	CASRGTASTDTQYF
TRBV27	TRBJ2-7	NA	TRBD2	TGTGCCAGCAGTCCCATGCTGGGACTAGGCTACGAGCAGTACTTC	CASSPMLGLGYEQYF
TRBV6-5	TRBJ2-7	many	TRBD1	TGTGCCAGCAGTTACTCGATACAGGGGCTCTCCTACGAGCAGTACTTC	CASSYSIQGLSYEQYF
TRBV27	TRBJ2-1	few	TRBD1	TGTGCCAGCAGCTTCCGGGACAGGATCAATGAGCAGTTCTTC	CASSFRDRINEQFF
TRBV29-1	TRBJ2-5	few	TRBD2	TGCAGCCCTCCCGGAGGGCGGGGGGATGGGGAGACCCAGTACTTC	CSPPGGRGDGETQYF
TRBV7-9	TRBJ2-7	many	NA	TGTGCCAGCAGCTTAGACTCCTACTCCTACGAGCAGTACTTC	CASSLDSYSYEQYF
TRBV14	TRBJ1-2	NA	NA	TGTGCCAGCAGCCAAGAGATTAGCCCATTGGGAGGCTACACCTTC	CASSQEISPLGGYTF
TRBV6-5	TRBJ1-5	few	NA	TGTGCCAGCGGGAGTCAGCCCCAGCATTTT	CASGSQPQHF
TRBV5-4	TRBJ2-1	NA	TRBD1	TGTGCCAGCAGCTTGAGAGGCAGGGGGCCGGTCAATGAGCAGTTCTTC	CASSLRGRGPVNEQFF
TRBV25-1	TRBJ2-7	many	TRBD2	TGTGCCAGCAGTCGACTAGCGGAAACCTACGAGCAGTACTTC	CASSRLAETYEQYF
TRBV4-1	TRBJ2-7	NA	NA	TGCGCCAGCAGCCTAAGCCCGGTGTCGGATGGTCGTGAGCAGTACTTC	CASSLSPVSDGREQYF